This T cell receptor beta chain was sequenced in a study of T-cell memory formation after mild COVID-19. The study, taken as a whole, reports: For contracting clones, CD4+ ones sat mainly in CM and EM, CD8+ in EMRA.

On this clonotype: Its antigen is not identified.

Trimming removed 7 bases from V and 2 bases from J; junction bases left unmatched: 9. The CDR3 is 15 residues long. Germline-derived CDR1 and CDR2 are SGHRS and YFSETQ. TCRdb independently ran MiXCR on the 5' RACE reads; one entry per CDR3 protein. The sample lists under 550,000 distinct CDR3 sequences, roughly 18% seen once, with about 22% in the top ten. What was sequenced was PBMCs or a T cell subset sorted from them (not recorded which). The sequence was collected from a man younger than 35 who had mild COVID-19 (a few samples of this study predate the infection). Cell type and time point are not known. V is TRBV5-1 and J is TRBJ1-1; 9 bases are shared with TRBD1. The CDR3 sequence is CASGPQQGANTEAFF. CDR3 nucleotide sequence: TGCGCCAGCGGACCCCAACAGGGGGCTAACACTGAAGCTTTCTTT. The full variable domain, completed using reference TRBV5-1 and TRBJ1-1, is KAGVTQTPRYLIKTRGQQVTLSCSPISGHRSVSWYQQTPGQGLQFLFEYFSETQRNKGNFPGRFSGRQFSNSRSEMNVSTLELGDSALYLCASGPQQGANTEAFFGQGTRLTVV.